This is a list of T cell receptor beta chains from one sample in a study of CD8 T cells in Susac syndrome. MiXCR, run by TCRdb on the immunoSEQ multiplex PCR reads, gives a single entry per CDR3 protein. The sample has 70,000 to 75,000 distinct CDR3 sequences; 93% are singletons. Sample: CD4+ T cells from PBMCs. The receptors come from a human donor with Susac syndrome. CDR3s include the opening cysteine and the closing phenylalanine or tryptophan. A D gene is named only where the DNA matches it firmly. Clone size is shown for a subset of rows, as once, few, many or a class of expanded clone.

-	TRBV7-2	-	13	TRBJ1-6	TGTGCCAGCAGCCTGTCTCTCGGTTCACCCCTCCACTTT	CASSLSLGSPLHF
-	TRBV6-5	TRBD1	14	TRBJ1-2	TGTGCCACCAGACGACAGGGAAGGGACTATGGCTACACCTTC	CATRRQGRDYGYTF
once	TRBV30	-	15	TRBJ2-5	TGTGCCTGGAGTGTACCCGGGGGCGGGGGAGAGACCCAGTACTTC	CAWSVPGGGGETQYF
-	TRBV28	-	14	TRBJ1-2	TGTGCCAGCAGTTCGCCCGGGGTTTCCTATGGCTACACCTTC	CASSSPGVSYGYTF
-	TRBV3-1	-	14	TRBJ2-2	TGTGCCAGCAGCCAGCAGGGAGCCACCGGGGAGCTGTTTTTT	CASSQQGATGELFF
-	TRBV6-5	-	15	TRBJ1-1	TGTGCCAGCAGTCCTAGAACTCCCCTGGCCACTGAAGCTTTCTTT	CASSPRTPLATEAFF
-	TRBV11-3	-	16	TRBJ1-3	TGTGCCAGCAGCTTAGGATCAGGACTAGACGGAAACACCATATATTTT	CASSLGSGLDGNTIYF
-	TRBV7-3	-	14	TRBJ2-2	TGTGCCAGCAGCCAGACAGAAAACACCGGGGAGCTGTTTTTT	CASSQTENTGELFF
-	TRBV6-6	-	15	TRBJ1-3	TGTGCCAGCAGTTCGACACCTTACTCTGGAAACACCATATATTTT	CASSSTPYSGNTIYF
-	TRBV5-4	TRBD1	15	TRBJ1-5	TGTGCCAGCAGCTTGGCGGGACAGGGTAATCAGCCCCAGCATTTT	CASSLAGQGNQPQHF
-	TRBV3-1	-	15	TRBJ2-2	TGTGCCAGCAGCCAAGGGACCTACGGGGGCGGGGAGCTGTTTTTT	CASSQGTYGGGELFF
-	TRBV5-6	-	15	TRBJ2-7	TGTGCCAGCAGCATCCTCCGACAGGTATTGAACGAGCAGTACTTC	CASSILRQVLNEQYF
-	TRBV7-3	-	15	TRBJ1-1	TGTGCCAGCAGCTTACAGAGTACTATGAACACTGAAGCTTTCTTT	CASSLQSTMNTEAFF
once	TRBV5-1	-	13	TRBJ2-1	TGCGCCAGCAGCTCGAACCGGGACGCTGAGCAGTTCTTC	CASSSNRDAEQFF
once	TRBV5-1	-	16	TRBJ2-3	TGCGCCAGCAGCTTGGCCGGAAGGGATAGCACAGATACGCAGTATTTT	CASSLAGRDSTDTQYF